These 30 T cell receptor beta chains were all obtained from the same sample, sequenced in a study of liver allograft versus peripheral blood T cells. Study background: Transplanted-liver and recipient peripheral blood T cell receptor repertoires were compared.

MiXCR, run by TCRdb on the reads, gives a single entry per CDR3 protein. There are several thousand distinct CDR3 sequences in the sample; approximately 16% occur only once, and 7.9% lies in the top ten. These receptors came from a human patient who had a liver transplant. Some of the T cells might come from the graft donor.

As to this clonotype: A far more abundant clone sits one base away, making this likely a read error. The chain combines TRBV10-3 with TRBJ1-3; no clear D gene. V dropped 5 bases and J dropped 0 bases, with 8 bases sitting between them. The length of the CDR3 is 14 residues. Germline assignment: CDR1 ENHRY and CDR2 SYGVKD. The CDR3 coding sequence is TGTGCCATCAGTTTCACAGTCTCTGGAAACACCATATATTTT. Amino acid sequence: CAISFTVSGNTIYF.

The chain is built from TRBV6-2 or TRBV6-3 and TRBJ1-5; no firm D call. V was trimmed by 5 bases and J by 5 bases, leaving 10 bases between them. The CDR3 runs 13 residues. CDR1 is MNHEY, CDR2 SVGEGT, per germline. For the CDR3, the DNA is TGTGCCAGCAGTCCGGACTCATATCAGCCCCAGCATTTT. Its translation is CASSPDSYQPQHF.

This clonotype is categorized as medium-sized. V and J are TRBV18 and TRBJ2-1, with 9 bases that match TRBD1. The CDR3 extends over 17 amino acids. Germline loops: CDR1 KGHSH, CDR2 LQKENI. V lost 1 base to trimming and J lost 8 bases; unmatched junction nucleotides: 12. The CDR3 DNA follows: TGTGCCAGCTCACCACTTTCTCCGGGACAGGGAAAGGATGAGCAGTTCTTC. This encodes CASSPLSPGQGKDEQFF.

This clonotype qualifies as medium-sized (0.01 to 0.1%). The chain has TRBV7-9 and TRBJ1-2; D remains ambiguous. The V gene's germline CDR1 is SEHNR and CDR2 FQNEAQ (reference sequence). Trimming removed 3 bases at V and 4 bases at J, with 6 bases between. This CDR3 comprises 12 residues. The CDR3 spells CASSFRTYGYTF. CDR3 coding DNA: TGTGCCAGCAGCTTTCGGACCTATGGCTACACCTTC.

Judged by abundance, this clonotype is medium-sized. The V call is TRBV20-1, the J call TRBJ1-6, with TRBD1 matching 7 bases. With V trimmed by 3 bases and J by 7 bases, 6 bases remained unmatched. The CDR3 spans 14 residues. Per the germline V gene, CDR1 is DFQATT and CDR2 is SNEGSKA (reference sequence). The CDR3 DNA reads TGCAGTGCTAGCATGACAGGGTCGAATTCACCCCTCCACTTT. Its translation is CSASMTGSNSPLHF.

The rearrangement uses TRBV7-2 and TRBJ2-1; 11 nucleotides agree with TRBD2. Germline CDR1 and CDR2: SGHTA and FQGNSA. V lost 3 bases, J lost 2 bases, and 15 bases stayed unmatched. The CDR3 has 20 residues. The CDR3 DNA sequence: TGTGCCAGCAGCTTCATAGCCCACCTAGCGGGGGGTAGCACCTACAATGAGCAGTTCTTC. Translating gives CASSFIAHLAGGSTYNEQFF.

The chain employs TRBV19 and TRBJ2-1, with D uncertain. Per the germline V gene, CDR1 is LNHDA and CDR2 is SQIVND (reference sequence). This CDR3 region has 13 residues. Trimming took 6 bases from V and 4 from J, leaving 10 bases between them. DNA of the CDR3: TGTGCCAGTAGCGCTGGGAATTACAATGAGCAGTTCTTC. Residues: CASSAGNYNEQFF.

This clonotype is labeled medium-sized. The chain carries TRBV6-2 or TRBV6-3 and TRBJ1-4, with 7 bases that match TRBD1. V lost 2 bases and J lost 4; bases outside the gene matches: 4. The CDR3 consists of 15 residues. Germline lookup yields CDR1 MNHEY and CDR2 SVGEGT. CDR3 in amino acids: CASSYPGQYNEKLFF. Here the CDR3 DNA reads TGTGCCAGCAGTTACCCGGGACAGTATAATGAAAAACTGTTTTTT.

The genes are TRBV12-5 and TRBJ1-2, with 10 bases identical to TRBD1. This CDR3 region has 15 residues. The junction had 5 bases not matched to a gene; V was cut back by 1 base and J by 6 bases. Germline CDR1 and CDR2: LGHNT and FRNRAP. CDR3 sequence (DNA): TGTGCTAGTGGTTTGGGTCGGACAGGGGGTGATGGCTACACCTTC. It yields the protein CASGLGRTGGDGYTF.

This clonotype was observed a few times. The chain has TRBV11-2 and TRBJ1-6, with TRBD1 matching over 7 bases. J gave up 3 bases and V 5 bases, and 4 bases lay outside the gene matches. Per the germline V gene, CDR1 is SGHAT and CDR2 is FQNNGV. The CDR3 is made up of 15 amino acids. CDR3 sequence: CASSQGQIYNSPLHF. CDR3 nucleotides: TGTGCCAGCAGCCAGGGACAGATCTATAATTCACCCCTCCACTTT.

The chain uses TRBV11-1 and TRBJ1-1; 8 nucleotides align to TRBD1. The CDR3 runs 13 residues. V shed 5 bases, J shed 6 bases, and the junction held 5 bases outside the gene matches. CDR1 is SGHAT and CDR2 is FQDESV in the germline V gene (reference sequence). CDR3 coding DNA: TGTGCCAGCAGCGCGGACAGGGAGCCTGAAGCTTTCTTT. Protein sequence: CASSADREPEAFF.

By share, this clonotype counts as medium-sized. The J gene is TRBJ1-5, the V gene TRBV19, with D tentatively TRBD1 (5 bases). Germline CDR1 is LNHDA and CDR2 is SQIVND (reference sequence). This CDR3 has 15 amino acids. V lost 7 bases and J lost 0, with 13 bases in between. Written as DNA, the CDR3 is TGTGCCAGTACGTCGGTGGGGGATAGCAATCAGCCCCAGCATTTT. Protein product: CASTSVGDSNQPQHF.

This clonotype was counted a few times. The rearrangement uses TRBV25-1 and TRBJ1-1, with no clear D. The CDR3 contains 14 residues. CDR1 and CDR2 from the germline V gene are MGHDK and SYGVNS. Trimming stripped 0 bases from V and 4 bases from J, with 9 bases between. CDR3 amino acids: CASSEYQEGTEAFF. CDR3 coding DNA: TGTGCCAGCAGTGAATACCAGGAGGGCACTGAAGCTTTCTTT.

This clonotype was counted many times. The chain couples TRBV19 to TRBJ1-3, with TRBD1 identical over 8 bases. Germline assignment: CDR1 LNHDA and CDR2 SQIVND (reference sequence). J was trimmed by 0 bases and V by 3 bases; bases with no gene match: 4. The CDR3 runs 16 residues. The CDR3, as DNA: TGTGCCAGTAGTATGGACAGGGCCGTCTCTGGAAACACCATATATTTT. Encoded protein: CASSMDRAVSGNTIYF.

In the case of this clonotype: Given a much more abundant clone one base away, this may be a read error. This chain uses TRBV7-2 with TRBJ2-1; no clear D gene. CDR1 SGHTA and CDR2 FQGNSA come from the germline V gene. V was shortened by 5 bases and J by 4 bases, with 21 bases between the two germline ends. CDR3 length: 17 residues. This CDR3 reads CASSPQNARRLYNEQFF. CDR3 nucleotide sequence: TGTGCCAGCAGCCCCCAGAATGCACGACGACTTTACAATGAGCAGTTCTTC. Full variable domain (outside the CDR3, taken from reference TRBV7-2 and TRBJ2-1): GAGVSQSPSNKVTEKGKDVELRCDPISGHTALYWYRQSLGQGLEFLIYFQGNSAPDKSGLPSDRFSAERTGGSVSTLTIQRTQQEDSAVYLCASSPQNARRLYNEQFFGPGTRLTVL.

The chain combines TRBV9 with TRBJ2-1; 7 bases match TRBD2. The V gene's germline CDR1 is SGDLS and CDR2 YYNGEE. J gave up 3 bases and V 3 bases, and 12 bases lay outside the gene matches. This CDR3 has 17 residues. CDR3 DNA sequence: TGTGCCAGCAGCGGCCAACTCGGTTCGGGGGGCTACAATGAGCAGTTCTTC. Its protein is CASSGQLGSGGYNEQFF.

This clonotype rates as medium-sized. This chain links TRBV10-3 with TRBJ2-7; D uncertain. The V end lost 7 bases, the J end lost 2 bases, and 6 bases lay between the germline ends. The CDR3 has 11 amino acids. Germline V gene data show CDR1 as ENHRY and CDR2 as SYGVKD. CDR3 nucleotides: TGTGCCATCACGCAGACCTACGAGCAGTACTTC. Translating it yields CAITQTYEQYF.

Sample share makes this clonotype medium-sized (0.01 to 0.1%). The genes are TRBV19 and TRBJ1-6; TRBD1 agrees at 9 bases. V lost 7 bases to trimming and J lost 5 bases; unmatched junction nucleotides: 3. The CDR3 has 14 amino acids. CDR1 is LNHDA, CDR2 SQIVND, per germline (reference sequence). As DNA, the CDR3 is TGTGCCAGTAAACGGGACAGGGATAATTCACCCCTCCACTTT. It specifies CASKRDRDNSPLHF.

This clonotype counts as medium-sized. V gene TRBV20-1 combines with J gene TRBJ1-1, with TRBD1 identical over 7 bases. Germline V lookup: CDR1 DFQATT, CDR2 SNEGSKA (reference sequence). This CDR3 has 14 residues. After removal of 5 bases from V and 1 base from J, the junction contained 7 bases not matched to a gene. The CDR3 reads CSARRTGANTEAFF. The DNA for the CDR3 is TGCAGTGCTCGTCGAACAGGGGCGAACACTGAAGCTTTCTTT.

Relative to its sample, this clonotype is medium-sized (0.01 to 0.1%). The chain couples TRBV7-9 to TRBJ1-3; 8 bases line up with TRBD1. This CDR3 has 15 residues. After removal of 4 bases from V and 3 bases from J, the junction contained 5 bases not matched to a gene. Germline CDR1 is SEHNR and CDR2 is FQNEAQ (reference sequence). The CDR3 sequence is CASSSTGVNGNTIYF. In nucleotides, the CDR3 is TGTGCCAGCAGCTCGACAGGGGTAAATGGAAACACCATATATTTT.

By share of the sample, this clonotype is medium-sized. This chain links TRBV6-2 or TRBV6-3 with TRBJ1-5; D is perhaps TRBD1 (5 bases). Per the germline V gene, CDR1 is MNHEY and CDR2 is SVGEGT. V was clipped by 6 bases and J by 3 bases, with 9 bases between them. The CDR3 covers 13 residues. Here the CDR3 DNA reads TGTGCCAGCAGCGACAGTCTCAATCAGCCCCAGCATTTT. Translated: CASSDSLNQPQHF.

The chain uses TRBV4-1 and TRBJ1-1; D is possibly TRBD1 (5 bases). The CDR3 runs to 13 residues. Germline loops: CDR1 MGHRA, CDR2 YSYEKL. Trimming removed 4 bases from V and 7 bases from J, with 13 bases in between. CDR3 DNA: TGCGCCAGCAGCCGACCGGGGGACGGTGAAGCTTTCTTT. Translated: CASSRPGDGEAFF.

The sample holds many counts of this clonotype. The chain has TRBV7-9 and TRBJ1-3; the D is unclear. Trimming pared 7 bases from V and 6 bases from J, leaving 10 bases between. Germline V gives CDR1 SEHNR, CDR2 FQNEAQ (reference sequence). The CDR3 spans 12 residues. CDR3 residues: CASTSSLNTIYF. The CDR3 coding sequence is TGTGCCAGCACCTCGTCCTTAAACACCATATATTTT.

By share, this clonotype ranks as medium-sized (0.01 to 0.1%). The chain combines TRBV6-1 with TRBJ1-1, with D perhaps TRBD1 (5 bases). Germline lookup yields CDR1 MNHNS and CDR2 SASEGT. V shed 8 bases and J shed 7 bases, with 17 bases lying between them. The CDR3 loop spans 13 amino acids. The CDR3 nucleotides are TGTGCCAGCTCCGGGGCAGGTGTGTTTGAAGCTTTCTTT. Amino acids: CASSGAGVFEAFF.

Ten or more counts support this clonotype. The chain has TRBV29-1 and TRBJ2-7; no definite D call. The germline gives CDR1 SQVTM, CDR2 ANQGSEA. The CDR3 covers 13 residues. V dropped 3 bases and J dropped 0 bases, with 9 bases sitting between them. The CDR3 DNA reads TGCAGCGTTGAGCCCGCGAGCTCCTACGAGCAGTACTTC. It is translated as CSVEPASSYEQYF.

The chain employs TRBV6-5 and TRBJ2-7; D is possibly TRBD1 (6 bases). Germline CDR1 is MNHEY and CDR2 is SVGAGI. The V gene lost 0 bases and the J gene lost 3 bases, with 15 bases spanning the gap. This CDR3 comprises 16 residues. The chain's CDR3 is CASSYSAQGPHYEQYF. As DNA, the CDR3 is TGTGCCAGCAGTTACTCAGCCCAGGGGCCCCACTACGAGCAGTACTTC.

This clonotype qualifies as medium-sized. V is TRBV7-9 and J is TRBJ1-1, with TRBD1 identical over 10 bases. Germline V CDR1 and CDR2: SEHNR, FQNEAQ (reference sequence). Losses at the gene ends were 5 bases for V and 1 base for J; bases not matched to a gene: 4. The CDR3 is 15 residues long. The CDR3, as DNA: TGTGCCAGCAGCCCCCGACAGGGGGCGAACACTGAAGCTTTCTTT. Protein: CASSPRQGANTEAFF.

A remark on this clonotype: This may be a read error: a much more frequent sequence differs by one nucleotide. This chain connects TRBV6-1 to TRBJ1-5; 10 bases are shared with TRBD1. This CDR3 is built from 16 residues. Germline V lookup: CDR1 MNHNS, CDR2 SASEGT. The CDR3, as DNA: TGTGCCAGCGGCCGACAGGGGGCCCGAAGCAATCAGTCCCAGCATTTT. Translation gives CASGRQGARSNQSQHF.

This clonotype is judged medium-sized. The V call is TRBV6-5, the J call TRBJ1-1; TRBD1 matches at 7 bases. The CDR3 contains 13 residues. The V and J ends lost 7 bases and 3 bases, in that order; junction bases with no gene match: 5. The germline gives CDR1 MNHEY, CDR2 SVGAGI. In DNA, the CDR3 is TGTGCCAGCAAGGGGGCCAGGTACACTGAAGCTTTCTTT. It encodes CASKGARYTEAFF.

The chain has TRBV20-1 and TRBJ1-1; D uncertain. Trimming cost V 5 bases and J 11 bases, with 15 bases left between them. This CDR3 region has 11 residues. The germline CDR1 and CDR2 sequences are DFQATT and SNEGSKA (reference sequence). The CDR3 here is CSAAPGGEAFF. In DNA form, the CDR3 reads TGCAGTGCTGCCCCAGGTGGCGAGGCTTTCTTT.